The following is a TCR beta chain sequence with its context. One end of the junction varies from germline; a read error may be responsible. The data derive from a study of CD8+ T cells in alopecia areata. The treatment: oral pan-JAK inhibitor, 5-10 mg twice daily. CDR1 is SGHTA, CDR2 FQGNSA, per germline. There are 13 residues in the CDR3. Reverse transcription of extracted RNA yielded cDNA, which provided the sequencing template. The repertoire was sequenced with immunoSEQ multiplex PCR; TCRdb's copy has only in-frame clones and lacks some. The sample holds hundreds of thousands of clones, approximately 60% seen once.

V gene TRBV7-2 combines with J gene TRBJ2-1, with a weak D call TRBD1 (7 bases). This TCR was recovered from a human donor with alopecia areata. The sample was CD4+ T cells sorted from blood, taken around week 53, from a patient treated with tofacitinib. CDR3 residues: CASSSQGGLEPFF. The CDR3 bases are TGTGCCAGCAGCTCTCAGGGGGGCCTCGAGCCGTTCTTC.